The T cell receptor beta chain described here comes from a study of blood T cells in healthy people across ages. A few counts support this clonotype. This CDR3 is 15 amino acids long. Germline lookup yields CDR1 LGHNT and CDR2 FRNRAP. The trim removed 5 bases at V and 7 bases at J, leaving 8 bases unmatched. Combining a sample-barcoded 5' primer with a J-beta primer mix, a second PCR ran for roughly 7 to 12 cycles. Each CDR3 protein gets one entry after TCRdb re-called the 5' RACE reads with MiXCR. The table records some 940,000 distinct CDR3 sequences, under 35% of them present only once. These sequences were also reported in another study, on T cells of mothers and their children.

V is TRBV12-5 and J is TRBJ1-6, with 7 bases aligning to TRBD1. The sequenced sample consisted of blood. The source of this sequence is a woman in her thirties or forties in good health. The CDR3 DNA sequence: TGTGCTAGTGGTCTCCCGGGACAGATCAATTCACCCCTCCACTTT. Amino acid sequence: CASGLPGQINSPLHF.